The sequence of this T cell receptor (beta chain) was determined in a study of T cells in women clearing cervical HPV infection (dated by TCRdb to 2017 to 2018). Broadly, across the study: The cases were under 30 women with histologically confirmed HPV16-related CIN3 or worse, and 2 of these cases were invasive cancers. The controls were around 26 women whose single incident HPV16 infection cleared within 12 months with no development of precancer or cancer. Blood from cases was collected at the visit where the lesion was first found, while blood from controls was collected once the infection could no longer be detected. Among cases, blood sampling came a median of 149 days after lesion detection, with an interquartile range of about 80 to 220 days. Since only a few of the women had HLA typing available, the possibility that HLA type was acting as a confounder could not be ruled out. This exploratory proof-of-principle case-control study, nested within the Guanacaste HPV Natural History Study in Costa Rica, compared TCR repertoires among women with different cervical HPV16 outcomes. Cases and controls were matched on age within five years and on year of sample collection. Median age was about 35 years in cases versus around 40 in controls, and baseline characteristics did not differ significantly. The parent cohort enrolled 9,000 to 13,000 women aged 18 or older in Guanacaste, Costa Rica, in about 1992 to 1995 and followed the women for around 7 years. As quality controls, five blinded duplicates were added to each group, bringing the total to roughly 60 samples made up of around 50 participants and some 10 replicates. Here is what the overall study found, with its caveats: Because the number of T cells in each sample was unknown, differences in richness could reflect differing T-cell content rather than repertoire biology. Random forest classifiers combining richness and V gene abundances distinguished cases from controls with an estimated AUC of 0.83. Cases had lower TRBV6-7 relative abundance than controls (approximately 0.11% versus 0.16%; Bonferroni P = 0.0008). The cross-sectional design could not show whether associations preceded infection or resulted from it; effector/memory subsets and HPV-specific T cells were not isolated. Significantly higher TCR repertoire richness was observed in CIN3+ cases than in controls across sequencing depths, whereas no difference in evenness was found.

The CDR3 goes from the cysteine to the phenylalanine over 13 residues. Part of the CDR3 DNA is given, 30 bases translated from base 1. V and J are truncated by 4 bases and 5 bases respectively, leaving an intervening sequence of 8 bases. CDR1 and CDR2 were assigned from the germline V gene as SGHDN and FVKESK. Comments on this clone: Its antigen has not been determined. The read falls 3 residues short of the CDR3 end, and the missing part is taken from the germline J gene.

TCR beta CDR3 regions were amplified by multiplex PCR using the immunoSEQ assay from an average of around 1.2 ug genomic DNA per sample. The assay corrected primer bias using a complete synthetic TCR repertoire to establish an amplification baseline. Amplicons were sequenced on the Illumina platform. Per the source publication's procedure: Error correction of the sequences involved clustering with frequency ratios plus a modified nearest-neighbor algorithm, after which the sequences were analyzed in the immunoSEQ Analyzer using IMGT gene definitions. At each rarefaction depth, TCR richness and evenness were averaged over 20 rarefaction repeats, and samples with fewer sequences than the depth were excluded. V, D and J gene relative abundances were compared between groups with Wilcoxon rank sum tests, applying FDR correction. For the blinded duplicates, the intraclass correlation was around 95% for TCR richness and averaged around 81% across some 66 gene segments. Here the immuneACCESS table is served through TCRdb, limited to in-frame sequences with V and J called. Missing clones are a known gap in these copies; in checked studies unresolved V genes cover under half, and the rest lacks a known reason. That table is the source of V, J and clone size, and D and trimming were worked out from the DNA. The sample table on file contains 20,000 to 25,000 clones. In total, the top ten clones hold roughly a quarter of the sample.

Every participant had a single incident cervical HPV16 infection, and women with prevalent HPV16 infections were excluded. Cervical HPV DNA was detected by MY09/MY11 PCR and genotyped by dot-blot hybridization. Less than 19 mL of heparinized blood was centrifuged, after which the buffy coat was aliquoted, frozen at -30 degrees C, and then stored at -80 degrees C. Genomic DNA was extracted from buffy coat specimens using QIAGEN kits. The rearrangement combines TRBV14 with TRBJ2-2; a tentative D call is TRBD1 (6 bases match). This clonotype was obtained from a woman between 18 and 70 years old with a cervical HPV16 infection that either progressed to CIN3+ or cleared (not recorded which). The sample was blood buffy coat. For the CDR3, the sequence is CASSLGGTGELFF. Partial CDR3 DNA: TGTGCCAGCAGCCTAGGGGGAACCGGGGAG.